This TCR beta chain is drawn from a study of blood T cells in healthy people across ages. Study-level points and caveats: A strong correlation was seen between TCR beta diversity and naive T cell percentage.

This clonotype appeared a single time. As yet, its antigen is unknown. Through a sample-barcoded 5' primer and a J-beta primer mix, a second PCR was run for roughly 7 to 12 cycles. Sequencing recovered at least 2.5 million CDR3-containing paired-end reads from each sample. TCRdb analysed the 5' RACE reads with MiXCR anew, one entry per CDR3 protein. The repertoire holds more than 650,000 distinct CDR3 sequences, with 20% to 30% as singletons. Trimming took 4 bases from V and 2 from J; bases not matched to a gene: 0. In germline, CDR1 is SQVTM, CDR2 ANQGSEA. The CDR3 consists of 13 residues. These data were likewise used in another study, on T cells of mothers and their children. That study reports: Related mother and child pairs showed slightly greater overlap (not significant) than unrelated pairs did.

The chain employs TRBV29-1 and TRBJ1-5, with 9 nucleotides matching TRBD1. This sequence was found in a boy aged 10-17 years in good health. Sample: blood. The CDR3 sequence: CSVGDRGNQPQHF. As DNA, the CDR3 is TGCAGCGTTGGGGACAGGGGCAATCAGCCCCAGCATTTT.